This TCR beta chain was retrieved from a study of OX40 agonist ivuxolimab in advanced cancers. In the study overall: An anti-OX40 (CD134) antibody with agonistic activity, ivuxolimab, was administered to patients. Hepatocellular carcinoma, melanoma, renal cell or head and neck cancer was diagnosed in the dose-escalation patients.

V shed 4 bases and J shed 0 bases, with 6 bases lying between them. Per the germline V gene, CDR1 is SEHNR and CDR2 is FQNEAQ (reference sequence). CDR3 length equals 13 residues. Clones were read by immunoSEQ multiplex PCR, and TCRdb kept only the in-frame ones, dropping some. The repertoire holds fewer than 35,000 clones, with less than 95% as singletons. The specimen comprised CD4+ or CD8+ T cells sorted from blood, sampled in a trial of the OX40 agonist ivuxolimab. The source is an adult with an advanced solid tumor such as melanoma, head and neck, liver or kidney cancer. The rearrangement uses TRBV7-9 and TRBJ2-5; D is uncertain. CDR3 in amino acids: CASSSWDQETQYF. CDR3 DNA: TGTGCCAGCAGCTCCTGGGACCAAGAGACCCAGTACTTC. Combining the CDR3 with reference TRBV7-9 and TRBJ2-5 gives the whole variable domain DTGVSQNPRHKITKRGQNVTFRCDPISEHNRLYWYRQTLGQGPEFLTYFQNEAQLEKSRLLSDRFSAERPKGSFSTLEIQRTEQGDSAMYLCASSSWDQETQYFGPGTRLLVL.